One and the same sample provided the 5 T cell receptor delta chains below, sequenced in a study of γδ T cells in repeated Plasmodium falciparum infection. Gammadelta T cells were flow-sorted from PBMC into Vgamma9/Vdelta2+ and Vdelta2-negative populations for bulk analysis. TCRdb re-called the multiplex PCR reads via CATT. The sample carries tens of thousands of delta-chain clones, over 1.5% recorded once. Sequencing used gamma-delta T cells from blood. These receptors were taken from a pool of human donors (malaria-infected and uninfected, not separated).

Regarding this clone: This DNA translates differently at residue 12 from the TCRdb protein, which is that of a much larger clone; a read error is likely, and the protein shown is the DNA's own translation. The V gene is TRDV3, the J gene TRDJ2, with TRDD3 matching 11 bases. The CDR3 covers 24 residues. Germline CDR1 and CDR2: TVYSNPD and GDNSRS (reference sequence). Trimming cost V 0 bases and J 7 bases; bases outside gene matches: 34. The DNA for the CDR3 is TGTGCCTTTAGATTCTACCGGAACTACGAGGGAGTTTACTGGGGGATAGTGGTTAGAGCACAACTCTTCTTT. Protein product: CAFRFYRNYEGVYWGIVVRAQLFF.

This clone was found many times. TCRdb shows a much larger clone's protein in place of this DNA's translation, and the two differ at residue 10, likely through a read error; the protein shown is translated from the DNA. V gene TRDV1 combines with J gene TRDJ1; D may be TRDD3 (6 bases). With 3 bases removed from V and 4 bases from J, the gap between germline ends came to 15 bases. The CDR3 covers 15 residues. The germline V gene has CDR1 TSWWSYY and CDR2 QGS. This chain's CDR3 is CALGDTYVGGDKLIF. Written as DNA, the CDR3 is TGTGCTCTTGGGGATACCTATGTGGGGGGCGATAAACTCATCTTT.

On this clone: The protein that TCRdb holds for this DNA derives from a much larger clone and differs from the translated DNA at residue 11, which likely indicates a read error; the protein shown here is translated from the DNA. V is TRDV1 and J is TRDJ1; tentative D call: TRDD3 (5 bases). In germline, CDR1 is TSWWSYY, CDR2 QGS. V shed 1 base and J shed 4 bases, with 25 bases lying between them. The CDR3 is made up of 19 amino acids. The chain's CDR3 is CALGEHKADWSARVDKLIF. The CDR3 bases are TGTGCTCTTGGGGAACATAAGGCGGACTGGAGTGCTCGGGTCGATAAACTCATCTTT.

This clone was detected a few times. A far larger clone is just one base off, so this is likely a read error. This sample also contains other DNA sequences that code for the same CDR3. The J gene is TRDJ1, the V gene TRDV1; 9 positions match TRDD3. There are 21 residues in the CDR3. The V gene's germline CDR1 is TSWWSYY and CDR2 QGS. The junction had 22 bases not matched to a gene; V was cut back by 2 bases and J by 3 bases. The CDR3 DNA is TGTGCTCTTGGGGAAAAGTGGCCGAGTCTATTCTGGGGATACGGGTCCGATAAACTCATCTTT. It encodes CALGEKWPSLFWGYGSDKLIF.

There are many counts of this clone. This is likely an artifact of a read error, given a far larger clone one base away. Other DNA sequences in this specimen translate into the identical CDR3. V and J are TRDV2 and TRDJ1; a weak D match, TRDD3 (5 bases). Looked up from germline, CDR1 is GEAIGNYY and CDR2 is EKD. The V and J ends lost 1 base and 0 bases respectively, with 20 bases between them. This CDR3 is 18 amino acids long. CDR3 residues: CACDTSTTWAPYTDKLIF. CDR3 bases: TGTGCCTGTGACACATCTACGACCTGGGCTCCGTACACCGATAAACTCATCTTT.